Detailed here is one TCR beta chain. The antigen is undetermined. CDR3 length: 16 residues. Trimming took 4 bases from V and 2 from J; bases not matched to a gene: 6. Germline lookup yields CDR1 SGHDN and CDR2 FVKESK. This sample was taken from a study of metastatic and nonmetastatic thyroid tumors. Study context: Samples came from malignant and benign thyroid patients, and repertoires were compared across blood and tumor or nodule tissue. Study-wide results and caveats: In blood and tumor, TCR beta diversity was reportedly significantly higher in malignant thyroid tumors than in benign nodules.

All patients reached thyroid surgery having received no treatment beforehand. TCRdb re-analyzed the PCR reads through MiXCR. The table records around 21,000 clones, over 20% of them present only once. The sample comprised tumor tissue. The chain employs TRBV14 and TRBJ1-1; 11 bases map to TRBD1. The source of this sequence is a male donor with papillary thyroid cancer or a benign thyroid nodule (not recorded which). Some clones in this sample may be carry-over from other donors' samples. The CDR3 loop is CASSLLRTGGNTEAFF. In nucleotides, the CDR3 is TGTGCCAGCAGCCTCCTCCGGACAGGGGGCAACACTGAAGCTTTCTTT.